This TCR beta chain was recovered during a study of CD8+CD57+ T cells in acquired aplastic anemia. Looking at the study overall: On average, sorted CD4+ and CD8+ cells gave approximately 3.5 ug of DNA. The study's findings and limits: Patients were compared with controls for CD8+ Simpson's diversity, and no significant difference emerged. The study identified about 30 CD8+ CDR3 sequences shared by patients and controls.

On this clonotype: Its antigen is undetermined.

TCR beta VDJ and CDR3 were profiled, and genomic DNA was the template. One entry per CDR3 protein, called by TCRdb with MiXCR from the reads. The data contain roughly 260,000 distinct CDR3 sequences, approximately 45% of them singletons. The CDR3 runs to 14 residues. V was clipped by 5 bases and J by 4 bases; unmatched bases: 5. In germline, CDR1 is ENHRY, CDR2 SYGVKD. Only patients with CD8+CD57+ cell expansion on flow cytometry were chosen for sequencing. The receptor was isolated from a human donor with aplastic anemia. This chain joins TRBV10-3 and TRBJ1-3, with TRBD1 identical over 7 bases. Sequenced material: sorted CD4+, CD8+, or CD8+CD57+ T cells (not recorded which) from PBMCs. The CDR3 loop is CAISQQGTGNTIYF. The CDR3, as DNA: TGTGCCATCAGTCAACAGGGGACAGGAAACACCATATATTTT.